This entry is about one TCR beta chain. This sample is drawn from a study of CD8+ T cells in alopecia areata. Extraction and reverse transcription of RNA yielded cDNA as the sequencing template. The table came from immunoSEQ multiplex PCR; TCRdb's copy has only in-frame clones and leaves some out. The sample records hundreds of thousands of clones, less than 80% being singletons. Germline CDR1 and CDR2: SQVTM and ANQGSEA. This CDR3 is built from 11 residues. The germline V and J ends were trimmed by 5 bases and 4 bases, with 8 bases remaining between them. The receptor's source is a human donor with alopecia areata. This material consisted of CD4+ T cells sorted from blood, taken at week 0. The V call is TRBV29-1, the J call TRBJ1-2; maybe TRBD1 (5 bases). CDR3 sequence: CSVWGGYGYTF. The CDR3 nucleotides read TGCAGCGTTTGGGGGGGCTATGGCTACACCTTC.